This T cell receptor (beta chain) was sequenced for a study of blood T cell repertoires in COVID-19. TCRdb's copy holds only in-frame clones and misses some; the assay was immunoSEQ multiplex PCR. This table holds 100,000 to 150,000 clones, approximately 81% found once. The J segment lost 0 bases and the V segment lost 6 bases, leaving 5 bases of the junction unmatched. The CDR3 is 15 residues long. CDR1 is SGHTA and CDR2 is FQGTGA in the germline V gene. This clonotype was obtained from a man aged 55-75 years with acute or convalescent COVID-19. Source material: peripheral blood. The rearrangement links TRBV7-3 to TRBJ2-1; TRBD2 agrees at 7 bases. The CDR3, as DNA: TGTGCCAGCAGTCCGAGCGGGACCTCCTACAATGAGCAGTTCTTC. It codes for CASSPSGTSYNEQFF.